This T cell receptor (beta chain) was captured in a study of blood T cells in healthy people across ages. Sample-barcoded 5' priming and a J-beta primer mix drove a second PCR of roughly 7 to 11 cycles. TCRdb fed the 5' RACE reads into MiXCR, producing one record per CDR3 protein. The sample has almost 800,000 distinct CDR3 sequences; over 45% are singletons. In germline, CDR1 is SGHTA, CDR2 FQGTGA. CDR3 size: 14 residues. V lost 5 bases and J 3 bases, leaving 13 bases between the germline ends. This receptor was taken from a man in his thirties or forties in good health. The chain links TRBV7-3 to TRBJ1-2; D ambiguous. Sequencing was done on a sample of blood. The CDR3 here is CASSPESSDYGYTF. CDR3 sequence (DNA): TGTGCCAGCAGCCCCGAATCTTCAGACTATGGCTACACCTTC.